This T cell receptor beta chain appears in the sequencing data of a study of blood T cell repertoires in COVID-19. Across the whole study: Samples of COVID-19 (acute and convalescent) were obtained from the United States, Italy and Spain. Nucleic acid was either cDNA or gDNA, and it came from T cells, B-cell-depleted T cells, or PBMCs.

This clone was seen repeatedly, ten times or more. TCRdb keeps only in-frame clones here, not all; method: immunoSEQ multiplex PCR. The sample lists approximately 260,000 clones, around four fifths seen once, with 4% to 4.5% in the top ten. Trimming left V 6 bases short and J 5 bases short, with 13 bases between. The CDR3 consists of 14 residues. Germline assignment: CDR1 SNHLY and CDR2 FYNNEI. What was sequenced was peripheral blood. The TCR was taken from a woman aged 40 to 55 with active or convalescent COVID-19. J is TRBJ2-2 and V is TRBV2; TRBD2 is a possible D gene (6 bases). CDR3 bases: TGTGCCAGCAGCGGGCGGGGTCAGACCGGGGAGCTGTTTTTT. Residues: CASSGRGQTGELFF.